This T cell receptor beta chain originates from a study of T cell changes during pregnancy in multiple sclerosis. The data were produced by immunoSEQ multiplex PCR, yet TCRdb's version contains in-frame clones alone and is incomplete. The data hold around 33,000 clones, with under 95% observed a single time. This clone has just one count. The sample was CD4+ T cells from peripheral blood mononuclear cells, taken after pregnancy. This TCR came from a female donor with multiple sclerosis, enrolled in a pregnancy study.

CDR3 loop: CASSVARGTYNEQFF. DNA of the CDR3: TGTGCCAGCAGCGTAGCTAGAGGCACCTACAATGAGCAGTTCTTC. The chain joins TRBV9 to TRBJ2-1, with no clear D. V lost 0 bases to trimming and J lost 2 bases, with 9 bases between them. Germline V CDR1 and CDR2: SGDLS, YYNGEE. This CDR3 is 15 amino acids long.